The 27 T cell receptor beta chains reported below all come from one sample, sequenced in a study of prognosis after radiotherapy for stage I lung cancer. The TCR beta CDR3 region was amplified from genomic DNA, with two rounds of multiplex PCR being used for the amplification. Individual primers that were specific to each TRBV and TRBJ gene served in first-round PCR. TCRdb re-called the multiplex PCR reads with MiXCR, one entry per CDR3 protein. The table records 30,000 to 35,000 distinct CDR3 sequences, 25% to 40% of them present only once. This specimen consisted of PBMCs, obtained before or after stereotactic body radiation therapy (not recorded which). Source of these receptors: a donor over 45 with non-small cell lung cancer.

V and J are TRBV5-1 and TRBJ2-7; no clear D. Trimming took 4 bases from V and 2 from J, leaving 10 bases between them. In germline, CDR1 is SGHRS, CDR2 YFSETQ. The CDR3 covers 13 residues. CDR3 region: CASSVSFTYEQYF. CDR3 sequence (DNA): TGCGCCAGCAGCGTTTCCTTTACCTACGAGCAGTACTTC.

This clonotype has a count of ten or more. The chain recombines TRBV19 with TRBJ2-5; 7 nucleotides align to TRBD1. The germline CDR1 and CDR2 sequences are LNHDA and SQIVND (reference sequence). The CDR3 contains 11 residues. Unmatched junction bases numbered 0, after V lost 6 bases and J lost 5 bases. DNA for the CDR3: TGTGCCAGTAGACAGGGGGAGACCCAGTACTTC. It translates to CASRQGETQYF.

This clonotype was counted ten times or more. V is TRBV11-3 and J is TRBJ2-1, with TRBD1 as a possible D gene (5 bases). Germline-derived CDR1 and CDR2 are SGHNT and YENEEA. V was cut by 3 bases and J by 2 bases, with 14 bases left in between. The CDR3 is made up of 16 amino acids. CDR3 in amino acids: CASSFTAGFPYNEQFF. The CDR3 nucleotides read TGTGCCAGCAGCTTTACTGCAGGGTTCCCCTACAATGAGCAGTTCTTC.

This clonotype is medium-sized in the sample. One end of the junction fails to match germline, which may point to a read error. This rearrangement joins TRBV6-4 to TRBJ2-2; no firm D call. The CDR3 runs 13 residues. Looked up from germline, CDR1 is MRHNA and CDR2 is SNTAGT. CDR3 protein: CASSYSRTGELFF. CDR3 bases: TGTGCCAGCAGTTACTCGAGGACCGGGGAGCTGTTTTTT.

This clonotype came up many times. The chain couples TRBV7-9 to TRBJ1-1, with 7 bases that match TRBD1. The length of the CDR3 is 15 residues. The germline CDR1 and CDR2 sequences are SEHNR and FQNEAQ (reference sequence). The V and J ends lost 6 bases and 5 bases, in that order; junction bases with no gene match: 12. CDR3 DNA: TGTGCCAGCAGATCGCGCCGGGGCAGGGGGACTGAAGCTTTCTTT. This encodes CASRSRRGRGTEAFF.

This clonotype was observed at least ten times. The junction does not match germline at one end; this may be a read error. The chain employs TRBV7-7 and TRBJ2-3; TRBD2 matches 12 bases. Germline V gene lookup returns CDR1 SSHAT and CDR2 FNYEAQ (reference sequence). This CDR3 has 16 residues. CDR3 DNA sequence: TGTGCTAGCAGCTTAGGACTAGCGGGAAATAAAGATACGCAGTATTTT. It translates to CASSLGLAGNKDTQYF.

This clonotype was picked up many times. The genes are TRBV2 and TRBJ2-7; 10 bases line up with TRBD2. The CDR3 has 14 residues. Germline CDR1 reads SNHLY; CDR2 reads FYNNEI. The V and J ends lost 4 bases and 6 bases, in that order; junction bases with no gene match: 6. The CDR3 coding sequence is TGTGCCAGCAGTGGGCTTAGCGGGAGGTCCGAGCAGTACTTC. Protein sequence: CASSGLSGRSEQYF.

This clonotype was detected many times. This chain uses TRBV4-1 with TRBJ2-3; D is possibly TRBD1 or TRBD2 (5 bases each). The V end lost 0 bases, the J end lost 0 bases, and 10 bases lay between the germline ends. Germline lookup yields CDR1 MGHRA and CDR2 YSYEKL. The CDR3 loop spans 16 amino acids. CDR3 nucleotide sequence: TGCGCCAGCAGCCAAGATGGGGGTACTAGCACAGATACGCAGTATTTT. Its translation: CASSQDGGTSTDTQYF.

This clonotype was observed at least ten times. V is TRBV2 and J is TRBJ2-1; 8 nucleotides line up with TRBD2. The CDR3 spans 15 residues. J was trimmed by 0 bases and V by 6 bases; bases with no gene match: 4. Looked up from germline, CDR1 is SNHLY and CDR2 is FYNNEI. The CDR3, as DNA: TGTGCCAGCAGGGAGCGGGAGAGCTCCTACAATGAGCAGTTCTTC. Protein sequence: CASRERESSYNEQFF.

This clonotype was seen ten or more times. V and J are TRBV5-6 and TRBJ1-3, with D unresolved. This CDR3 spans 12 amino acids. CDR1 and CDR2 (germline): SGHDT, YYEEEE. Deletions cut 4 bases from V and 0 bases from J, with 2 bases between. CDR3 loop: CASSDSGNTIYF. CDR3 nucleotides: TGTGCCAGCAGCGACTCTGGAAACACCATATATTTT. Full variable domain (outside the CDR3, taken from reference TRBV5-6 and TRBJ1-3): DAGVTQSPTHLIKTRGQQVTLRCSPKSGHDTVSWYQQALGQGPQFIFQYYEEEERQRGNFPDRFSGHQFPNYSSELNVNALLLGDSALYLCASSDSGNTIYFGEGSWLTVV.

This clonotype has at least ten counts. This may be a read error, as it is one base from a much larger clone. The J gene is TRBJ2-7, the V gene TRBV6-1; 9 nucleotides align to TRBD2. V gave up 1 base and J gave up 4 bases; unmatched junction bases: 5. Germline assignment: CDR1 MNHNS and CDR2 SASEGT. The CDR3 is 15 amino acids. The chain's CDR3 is CASSEGISGSYEQYF. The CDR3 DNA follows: TGTGCCAGCAGTGAAGGGATTAGCGGGAGTTACGAGCAGTACTTC.

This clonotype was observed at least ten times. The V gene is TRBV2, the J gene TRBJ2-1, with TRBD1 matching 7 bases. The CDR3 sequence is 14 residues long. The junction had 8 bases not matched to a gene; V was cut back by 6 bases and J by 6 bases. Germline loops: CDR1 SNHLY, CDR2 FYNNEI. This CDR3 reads CASSGTAWGNEQFF. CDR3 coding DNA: TGTGCCAGCAGCGGGACAGCGTGGGGCAATGAGCAGTTCTTC.

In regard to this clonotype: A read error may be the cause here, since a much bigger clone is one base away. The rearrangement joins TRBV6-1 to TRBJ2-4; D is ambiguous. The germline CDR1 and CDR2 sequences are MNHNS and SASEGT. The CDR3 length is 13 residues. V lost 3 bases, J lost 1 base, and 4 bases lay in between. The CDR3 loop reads CASSDTAKNIQYF. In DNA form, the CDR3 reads TGTGCCAGCAGTGACACCGCCAAAAACATTCAGTACTTC.

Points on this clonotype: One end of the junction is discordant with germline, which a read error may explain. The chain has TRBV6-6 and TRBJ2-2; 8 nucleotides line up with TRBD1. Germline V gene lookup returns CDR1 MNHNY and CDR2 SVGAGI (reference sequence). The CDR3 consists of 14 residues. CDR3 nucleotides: TGTGCCAGCAGCGATGACAGGGGTCCCGGGGAGATGTTTTTT. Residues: CASSDDRGPGEMFF.

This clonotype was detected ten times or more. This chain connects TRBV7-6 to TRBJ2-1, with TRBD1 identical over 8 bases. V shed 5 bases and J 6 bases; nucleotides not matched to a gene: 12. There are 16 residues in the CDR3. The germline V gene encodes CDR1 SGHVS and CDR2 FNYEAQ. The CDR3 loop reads CASSARDRGAPNEQFF. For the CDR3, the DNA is TGTGCCAGCAGCGCCCGAGACAGGGGAGCCCCCAATGAGCAGTTCTTC. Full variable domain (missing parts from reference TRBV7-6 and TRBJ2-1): GAGVSQSPRYKVTKRGQDVALRCDPISGHVSLYWYRQALGQGPEFLTYFNYEAQQDKSGLPNDRFSAERPEGSISTLTIQRTEQRDSAMYRCASSARDRGAPNEQFFGPGTRLTVL.

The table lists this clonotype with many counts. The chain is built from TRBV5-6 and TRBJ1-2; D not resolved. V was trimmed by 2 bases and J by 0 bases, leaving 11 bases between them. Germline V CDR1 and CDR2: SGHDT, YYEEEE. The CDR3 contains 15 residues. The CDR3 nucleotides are TGTGCCAGCAGCTTTCCCGACATAGCTAACTATGGCTACACCTTC. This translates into CASSFPDIANYGYTF.

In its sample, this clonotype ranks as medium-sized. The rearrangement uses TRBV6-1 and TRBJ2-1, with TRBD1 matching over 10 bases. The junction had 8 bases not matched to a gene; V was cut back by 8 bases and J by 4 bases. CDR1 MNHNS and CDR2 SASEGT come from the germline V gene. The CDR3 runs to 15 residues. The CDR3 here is CASQAGTGDYNEQFF. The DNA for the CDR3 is TGTGCCAGCCAAGCCGGGACAGGGGATTACAATGAGCAGTTCTTC.

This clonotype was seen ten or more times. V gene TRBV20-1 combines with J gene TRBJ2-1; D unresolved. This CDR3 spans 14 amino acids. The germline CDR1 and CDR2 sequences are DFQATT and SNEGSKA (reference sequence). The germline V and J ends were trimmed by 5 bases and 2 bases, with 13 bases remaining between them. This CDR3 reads CSAEVPIPYNEQFF. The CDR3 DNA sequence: TGCAGTGCTGAAGTACCGATACCCTACAATGAGCAGTTCTTC.

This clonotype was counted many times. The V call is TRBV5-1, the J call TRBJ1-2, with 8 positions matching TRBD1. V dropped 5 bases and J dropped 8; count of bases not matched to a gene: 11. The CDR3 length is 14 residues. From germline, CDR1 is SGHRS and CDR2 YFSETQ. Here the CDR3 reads CASSVGPTGDGYTF. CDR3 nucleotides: TGCGCCAGCAGTGTTGGACCGACAGGGGACGGCTACACCTTC.

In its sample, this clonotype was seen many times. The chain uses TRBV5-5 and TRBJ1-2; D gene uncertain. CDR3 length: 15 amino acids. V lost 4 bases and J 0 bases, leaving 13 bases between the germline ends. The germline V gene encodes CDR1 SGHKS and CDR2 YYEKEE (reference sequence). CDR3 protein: CASSLAGTTNYGYTF. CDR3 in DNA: TGTGCCAGCAGCCTGGCGGGAACGACTAACTATGGCTACACCTTC.

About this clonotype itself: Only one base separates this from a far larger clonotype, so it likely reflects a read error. The CDR3 region is CASSPEMVFRSYEQYF. DNA of the CDR3: TGTGCCAGCAGCCCCGAGATGGTCTTTCGATCCTACGAGCAGTACTTC. V usage is TRBV7-2 and J usage is TRBJ2-7; D gene ambiguous. V was shortened by 5 bases and J by 1 base, with 18 bases between the two germline ends. Germline V gene data show CDR1 as SGHTA and CDR2 as FQGNSA. This CDR3 spans 16 amino acids.

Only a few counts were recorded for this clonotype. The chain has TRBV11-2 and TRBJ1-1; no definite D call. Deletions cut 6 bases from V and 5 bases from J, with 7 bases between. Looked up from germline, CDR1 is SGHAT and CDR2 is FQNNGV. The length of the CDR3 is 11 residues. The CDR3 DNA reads TGTGCCAGCAGTTGGGAGACTGAAGCTTTCTTT. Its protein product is CASSWETEAFF. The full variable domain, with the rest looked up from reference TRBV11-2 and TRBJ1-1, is EAGVAQSPRYKIIEKRQSVAFWCNPISGHATLYWYQQILGQGPKLLIQFQNNGVVDDSQLPKDRFSAERLKGVDSTLKIQPAKLEDSAVYLCASSWETEAFFGQGTRLTVV.

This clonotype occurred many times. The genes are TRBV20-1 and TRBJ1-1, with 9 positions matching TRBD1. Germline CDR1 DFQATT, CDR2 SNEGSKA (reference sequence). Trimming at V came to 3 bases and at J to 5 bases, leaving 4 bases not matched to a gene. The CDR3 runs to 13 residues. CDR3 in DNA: TGCAGTGCTAGGGACAGGGGAGGGACTGAAGCTTTCTTT. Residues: CSARDRGGTEAFF.

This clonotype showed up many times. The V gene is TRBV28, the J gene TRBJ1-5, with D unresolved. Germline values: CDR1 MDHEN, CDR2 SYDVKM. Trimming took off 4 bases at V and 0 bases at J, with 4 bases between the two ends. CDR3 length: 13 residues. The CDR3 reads CASSWDSNQPQHF. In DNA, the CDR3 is TGTGCCAGCAGTTGGGATAGCAATCAGCCCCAGCATTTT.

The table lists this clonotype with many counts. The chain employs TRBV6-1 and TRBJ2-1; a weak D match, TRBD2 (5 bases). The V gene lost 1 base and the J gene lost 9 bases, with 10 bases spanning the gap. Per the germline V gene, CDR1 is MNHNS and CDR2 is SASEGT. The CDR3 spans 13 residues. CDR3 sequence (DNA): TGTGCCAGCAGTGAAGTGGGAGAGGTTGAGCAGTTCTTC. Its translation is CASSEVGEVEQFF.

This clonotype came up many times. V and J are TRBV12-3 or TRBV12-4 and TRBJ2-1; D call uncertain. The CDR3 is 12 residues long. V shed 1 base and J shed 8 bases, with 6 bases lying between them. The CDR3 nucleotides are TGTGCCAGCAGTTTAGGGGAATATGAGCAGTTCTTC. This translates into CASSLGEYEQFF.

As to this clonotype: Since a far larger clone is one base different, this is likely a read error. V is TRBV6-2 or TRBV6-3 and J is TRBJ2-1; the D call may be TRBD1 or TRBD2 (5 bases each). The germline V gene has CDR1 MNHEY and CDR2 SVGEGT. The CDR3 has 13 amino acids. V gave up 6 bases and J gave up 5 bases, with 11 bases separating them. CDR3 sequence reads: CASRQVGDNEQFF. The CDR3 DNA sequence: TGTGCCAGCAGACAGGTGGGGGACAATGAGCAGTTCTTC.